Shown below are 21 T cell receptor beta chains from a single sample sequenced in a study of response to subunit inactivated influenza vaccine. TCRdb redid the calling of the RT-PCR reads with MiXCR, one entry per CDR3 protein. In the table there are over 750,000 distinct CDR3 sequences, 21% of which are singletons. The sample in question was PBMCs from blood, obtained around 5 days after vaccination. The source of these receptors is a man in his fifties who received an inactivated influenza vaccine.

This clonotype was picked up many times. The CDR3 sequence is CASSVNRDGYTF. CDR3 sequence (DNA): TGTGCCAGCAGTGTAAACAGGGATGGCTACACCTTC. The genes are TRBV12-3 or TRBV12-4 and TRBJ1-2; weak D call: TRBD1 (6 bases). CDR3 length: 12 residues. The germline V and J ends were trimmed by 5 bases and 6 bases, with 10 bases remaining between them.

This clonotype came up many times. As DNA, the CDR3 is TGTGCCAGCAGTTTATCCACAGGGCGGGAGCAGTACTTC. Translated, it gives CASSLSTGREQYF. The J gene is TRBJ2-7, the V gene TRBV12-3 or TRBV12-4; possible D gene TRBD1, 6 bases. V lost 2 bases, J lost 7 bases, and 12 bases lay in between. CDR3 length: 13 residues.

V gene TRBV28 combines with J gene TRBJ2-3; D may be TRBD2 (6 bases). There are 15 residues in the CDR3. Germline CDR1 is MDHEN and CDR2 is SYDVKM. Between the trimmed V and J ends, which lost 4 bases and 1 base, there was a span of 12 bases. CDR3 nucleotides: TGTGCCAGCAGTTCTGGTAGCGGAGGCACAGATACGCAGTATTTT. It encodes CASSSGSGGTDTQYF. The full variable domain, with the rest looked up from reference TRBV28 and TRBJ2-3, is DVKVTQSSRYLVKRTGEKVFLECVQDMDHENMFWYRQDPGLGLRLIYFSYDVKMKEKGDIPEGYSVSREKKERFSLILESASTNQTSMYLCASSSGSGGTDTQYFGPGTRLTVL.

This clonotype was counted many times. The chain links TRBV5-1 to TRBJ2-1, with D possibly being TRBD1 or TRBD2 (6 bases each). The ends were cut back, 7 bases at V and 6 bases at J, with 17 bases in the middle. Germline V gene data show CDR1 as SGHRS and CDR2 as YFSETQ. This CDR3 is built from 14 residues. The CDR3 protein is CASGRGEQGNEQFF. CDR3 bases: TGCGCCAGCGGCCGCGGGGAACAGGGCAATGAGCAGTTCTTC.

The chain employs TRBV7-2 and TRBJ2-7; D gene unclear. V lost 2 bases, J lost 5 bases, and 13 bases lay in between. The germline CDR1 and CDR2 sequences are SGHTA and FQGNSA. The CDR3 loop spans 14 amino acids. DNA for the CDR3: TGTGCCAGCAGCTTAAATGTAGGGAACCACGAGCAGTACTTC. This sequence encodes CASSLNVGNHEQYF.

This chain connects TRBV28 to TRBJ2-7; TRBD2 agrees at 12 bases. V dropped 5 bases and J dropped 4; count of bases not matched to a gene: 12. Germline V gene data show CDR1 as MDHEN and CDR2 as SYDVKM. The CDR3 consists of 17 residues. The CDR3, as DNA: TGTGCCAGCAGTCCGCCCCGGCTGACTAGCGGGAGTTACGAGCAGTACTTC. Its translation: CASSPPRLTSGSYEQYF.

The chain has TRBV12-3 or TRBV12-4 and TRBJ2-1, with D unresolved. The germline V and J ends were trimmed by 6 bases and 4 bases, with 13 bases remaining between them. The CDR3 is 14 amino acids. The CDR3 reads CASRPQARYNEQFF. The CDR3 nucleotides are TGTGCCAGCAGGCCTCAGGCGCGATACAATGAGCAGTTCTTC.

This clonotype was detected only a few times. The chain links TRBV12-3 or TRBV12-4 to TRBJ2-3; the D is unclear. Trimming took 4 bases from V and 2 from J, leaving 10 bases between them. This CDR3 region has 14 residues. CDR3 nucleotide sequence: TGTGCCAGCAGTTGGTTTCGGTTCACAGATACGCAGTATTTT. Translation: CASSWFRFTDTQYF.

The V call is TRBV6-5, the J call TRBJ2-2; D not resolved. V shed 2 bases and J shed 3 bases, with 7 bases lying between them. The CDR3 is 14 residues long. Germline-derived CDR1 and CDR2 are MNHEY and SVGAGI. CDR3 amino acids: CASSYAVDTGELFF. DNA for the CDR3: TGTGCCAGCAGTTACGCCGTCGACACCGGGGAGCTGTTTTTT.

The rearrangement joins TRBV19 to TRBJ1-1, with TRBD1 as a possible D gene (6 bases). This CDR3 is built from 14 residues. Germline CDR1 and CDR2: LNHDA and SQIVND (reference sequence). Trimming took off 5 bases at V and 1 base at J, with 11 bases between the two ends. The CDR3 loop reads CASSEDSWNTEAFF. The CDR3 nucleotides read TGTGCCAGTAGTGAGGACAGTTGGAACACTGAAGCTTTCTTT.

The V gene is TRBV25-1, the J gene TRBJ2-2, with 9 bases matching TRBD1. V trimming: 7 bases; J trimming: 0 bases; junction bases outside the gene matches: 3. The CDR3 sequence is 15 residues long. Germline CDR1 and CDR2: MGHDK and SYGVNS. CDR3 DNA: TGTGCCAGCACAACAGGGGGCGCGAACACCGGGGAGCTGTTTTTT. Translating it yields CASTTGGANTGELFF.

Many counts were recorded for this clonotype. The chain joins TRBV12-3 or TRBV12-4 to TRBJ2-1; unclear D gene. CDR3 length equals 15 residues. V lost 1 base, J lost 9 bases, and 16 bases lay in between. CDR3 region: CASSLDGISMGEQFF. The CDR3 DNA reads TGTGCCAGCAGTTTAGATGGGATCTCCATGGGTGAGCAGTTCTTC.

The CDR3 nucleotides are TGTGCCAGCAGCCCCCAAACAGGACGTTCCTACAATGAGCAGTTCTTC. Translation gives CASSPQTGRSYNEQFF. The chain is built from TRBV4-2 and TRBJ2-1, with a possible D match to TRBD1 (5 bases). Germline V lookup: CDR1 LGHNA, CDR2 YNFKEQ. The CDR3 has 16 amino acids. The V gene lost 4 bases and the J gene lost 1 base, with 14 bases spanning the gap.

This clonotype was observed a few times. V gene TRBV20-1 combines with J gene TRBJ2-5, with unresolved D. Trimming took off 3 bases at V and 9 bases at J, with 23 bases between the two ends. Looked up from germline, CDR1 is DFQATT and CDR2 is SNEGSKA (reference sequence). There are 15 residues in the CDR3. The CDR3 DNA reads TGCAGTGCTAGGTGGAGTACCCAAGAGATAGTTGCCCAGTACTTC. Protein product: CSARWSTQEIVAQYF.

The genes are TRBV5-1 and TRBJ2-2; 8 bases are a match to TRBD1. The CDR3 is 15 amino acids. CDR1 is SGHRS and CDR2 is YFSETQ in the germline V gene. After removal of 5 bases from V and 3 bases from J, the junction contained 6 bases not matched to a gene. CDR3: CASRADRVYTGELFF. CDR3 nucleotides: TGCGCCAGCAGAGCGGACAGGGTTTACACCGGGGAGCTGTTTTTT. The whole variable domain, filled in from reference TRBV5-1 and TRBJ2-2, reads KAGVTQTPRYLIKTRGQQVTLSCSPISGHRSVSWYQQTPGQGLQFLFEYFSETQRNKGNFPGRFSGRQFSNSRSEMNVSTLELGDSALYLCASRADRVYTGELFFGEGSRLTVL.

This clonotype was counted many times. This sequence joins TRBV4-3 and TRBJ2-1; D unclear. The CDR3 has 15 residues. Trimming cost V 1 base and J 4 bases, with 11 bases left between them. Germline-derived CDR1 and CDR2 are LGHNA and YSLEER. The CDR3 spells CASSQGDNSYNEQFF. CDR3 coding DNA: TGCGCCAGCAGCCAAGGAGACAACAGTTACAATGAGCAGTTCTTC.

This clonotype was detected a few times. The chain carries TRBV7-2 and TRBJ2-7; D is perhaps TRBD1 (6 bases). This CDR3 is 15 amino acids long. Trimming removed 6 bases at V and 4 bases at J, with 19 bases between. Germline assignment: CDR1 SGHTA and CDR2 FQGNSA. This chain's CDR3 is CASSTQTGETYEQYF. The CDR3 region has the DNA TGTGCCAGCAGTACACAGACAGGAGAAACTTACGAGCAGTACTTC. Full variable domain (missing parts from reference TRBV7-2 and TRBJ2-7): GAGVSQSPSNKVTEKGKDVELRCDPISGHTALYWYRQSLGQGLEFLIYFQGNSAPDKSGLPSDRFSAERTGGSVSTLTIQRTQQEDSAVYLCASSTQTGETYEQYFGPGTRLTVT.

This clonotype was seen only a few times. For the CDR3, the DNA is TGCAGTGCTAGAGCGGATAATGAAGCTTTCTTT. It specifies CSARADNEAFF. The chain links TRBV20-1 to TRBJ1-1; D uncertain. Trimming stripped 1 base from V and 7 bases from J, with 7 bases between. Germline V gives CDR1 DFQATT, CDR2 SNEGSKA (reference sequence). The CDR3 consists of 11 residues.

This clonotype was seen repeatedly, ten times or more. The chain couples TRBV7-2 to TRBJ2-7; 8 bases are shared with TRBD1. Trimming cost V 3 bases and J 0 bases; bases outside gene matches: 7. CDR3 length equals 16 residues. CDR1 and CDR2 from the germline V gene are SGHTA and FQGNSA. In DNA, the CDR3 is TGTGCCAGCAGCTTCGAACAGGGGGACTCCTCCTACGAGCAGTACTTC. This translates into CASSFEQGDSSYEQYF. The entire variable domain, with the rest obtained from reference TRBV7-2 and TRBJ2-7, is as follows: GAGVSQSPSNKVTEKGKDVELRCDPISGHTALYWYRQSLGQGLEFLIYFQGNSAPDKSGLPSDRFSAERTGGSVSTLTIQRTQQEDSAVYLCASSFEQGDSSYEQYFGPGTRLTVT.

This clonotype was counted a few times. This chain connects TRBV4-3 to TRBJ2-7; TRBD1 aligns across 9 bases. This CDR3 region has 15 residues. Germline assignment: CDR1 LGHNA and CDR2 YSLEER. The V gene end was trimmed by 4 bases and the J gene end by 6 bases; junction bases not matched to a gene: 10. The CDR3: CASSRVQGASSEQYF. The CDR3 bases are TGCGCCAGCAGCCGAGTACAGGGGGCAAGTAGCGAGCAGTACTTC.

The CDR3 spells CSAPGHGDTQYF. The CDR3 bases are TGCAGTGCACCGGGGCACGGGGATACGCAGTATTTT. V and J are TRBV20-1 and TRBJ2-3; D is possibly TRBD1 or TRBD2 (5 bases each). The ends were cut back, 6 bases at V and 6 bases at J, with 13 bases in the middle. In germline, CDR1 is DFQATT, CDR2 SNEGSKA (reference sequence). This CDR3 has 12 amino acids.